This T cell receptor beta chain emerged from a study of cytomegalovirus exposure and HLA in healthy donors. Notes on the study in general: Excluded: some indistinguishable V segments such as TRBV6-2 and TRBV6-3.

CDR3 length: 13 residues. Per germline, CDR1 SGHNT and CDR2 YYREEE (reference sequence). V shed 6 bases, J shed 3 bases, and the junction held 6 bases outside the gene matches. On this clone: Its cognate antigen is unknown.

Donors consisted of healthy bone marrow donors. The PCR used 60 Vbeta and 13 Jbeta primers. Clones were sequenced by immunoSEQ multiplex PCR, and TCRdb holds only the in-frame ones, with some missing. This table has about 160,000 clones, roughly 77% appearing once. The TCR sequence derives from a man aged 50 to 60 in good health and CMV-seropositive. The sequencing input was PBMCs. The rearrangement uses TRBV5-4 and TRBJ2-7; 7 bases map to TRBD1. DNA of the CDR3: TGTGCCAGCAACTTACAGGGGAACTACGAGCAGTACTTC. Translated: CASNLQGNYEQYF.